The 8 T cell receptor beta chains presented below share a single source sample, sequenced in a study of blood T cell repertoires in COVID-19. Libraries were prepared by immunoSEQ multiplex PCR; TCRdb keeps only in-frame clonotypes and omits some of them. The repertoire includes about 190,000 clones, less than 85% of them detected once, and approximately 13% sits in the top ten. The sample was peripheral blood. The receptors were sampled from a man in his fifties or sixties who had recovered from COVID-19.

The V call is TRBV10-3, the J call TRBJ2-1, with TRBD2 matching over 11 bases. Germline lookup yields CDR1 ENHRY and CDR2 SYGVKD. After removal of 3 bases from V and 3 bases from J, the junction contained 4 bases not matched to a gene. The CDR3 length is 16 residues. CDR3 nucleotides: TGTGCCATCAGTGACTCGACTAGCGGGAACTACAATGAGCAGTTCTTC. Translated: CAISDSTSGNYNEQFF.

V gene TRBV7-9 combines with J gene TRBJ1-2; possibly TRBD1 for D (6 bases). Germline lookup yields CDR1 SEHNR and CDR2 FQNEAQ (reference sequence). The CDR3 is 17 residues long. Deletions cut 3 bases from V and 7 bases from J, with 24 bases between. The CDR3 sequence is CASSFKGQPPRSAGYTF. The CDR3 DNA reads as TGTGCCAGCAGCTTTAAAGGACAGCCACCGCGCAGCGCTGGCTACACCTTC.

This chain joins TRBV7-3 and TRBJ2-1, with TRBD1 identical over 10 bases. CDR3 length: 15 residues. Germline CDR1 reads SGHTA; CDR2 reads FQGTGA. V shed 5 bases and J 5 bases; nucleotides not matched to a gene: 6. CDR3 DNA: TGTGCCAGCAGCCCCGGGACAGGGGCCCACAATGAGCAGTTCTTC. This gives the protein CASSPGTGAHNEQFF. Complete variable domain (other parts from reference TRBV7-3 and TRBJ2-1): GAGVSQTPSNKVTEKGKYVELRCDPISGHTALYWYRQSLGQGPEFLIYFQGTGAADDSGLPNDRFFAVRPEGSVSTLKIQRTERGDSAVYLCASSPGTGAHNEQFFGPGTRLTVL.

Only one count was recorded for this clone. The chain couples TRBV29-1 to TRBJ1-2, with TRBD1 identical over 10 bases. Looked up from germline, CDR1 is SQVTM and CDR2 is ANQGSEA. The V segment lost 6 bases and the J segment 2 bases; nucleotides outside the gene matches: 9. The CDR3 has 15 amino acids. DNA of the CDR3: TGCAGCGTATACCGGGACAGGGGCCCCAACTATGGCTACACCTTC. It specifies CSVYRDRGPNYGYTF.

This sequence joins TRBV2 and TRBJ1-3; 8 bases fit TRBD1. The germline CDR1 and CDR2 sequences are SNHLY and FYNNEI. This CDR3 spans 16 amino acids. After removal of 5 bases from V and 0 bases from J, the junction contained 6 bases not matched to a gene. CDR3 residues: CASSRDRGYSGNTIYF. CDR3 bases: TGTGCCAGCAGTAGAGACAGGGGTTACTCTGGAAACACCATATATTTT.

The chain carries TRBV9 and TRBJ2-3; 13 positions agree with TRBD2. This CDR3 contains 18 residues. Germline V CDR1 and CDR2: SGDLS, YYNGEE. V lost 3 bases and J lost 1; bases outside the gene matches: 8. Here the CDR3 DNA reads TGTGCCAGCAGCGCCCTACTAGCGGGAGGGCCTGGCACAGATACGCAGTATTTT. Translated, it gives CASSALLAGGPGTDTQYF.

V gene TRBV2 combines with J gene TRBJ2-7, with TRBD1 matching 11 bases. Trimming took 6 bases from V and 6 from J; bases not matched to a gene: 7. This CDR3 has 14 amino acids. The germline V gene encodes CDR1 SNHLY and CDR2 FYNNEI. The CDR3 DNA is TGTGCCAGCAGGACAGGGACAGGGGGTAGCGAGCAGTACTTC. It is translated as CASRTGTGGSEQYF. Full variable domain (rest looked up from reference TRBV2 and TRBJ2-7): EPEVTQTPSHQVTQMGQEVILRCVPISNHLYFYWYRQILGQKVEFLVSFYNNEISEKSEIFDDQFSVERPDGSNFTLKIRSTKLEDSAMYFCASRTGTGGSEQYFGPGTRLTVT.

The rearrangement joins TRBV2 to TRBJ2-1, with D maybe TRBD2 (6 bases). Germline V CDR1 and CDR2: SNHLY, FYNNEI. The germline V and J ends were trimmed by 5 bases and 3 bases, with 11 bases remaining between them. This CDR3 is built from 14 residues. As DNA, the CDR3 is TGTGCCAGCAGTACCGGGACTTACTACAATGAGCAGTTCTTC. Protein sequence: CASSTGTYYNEQFF.